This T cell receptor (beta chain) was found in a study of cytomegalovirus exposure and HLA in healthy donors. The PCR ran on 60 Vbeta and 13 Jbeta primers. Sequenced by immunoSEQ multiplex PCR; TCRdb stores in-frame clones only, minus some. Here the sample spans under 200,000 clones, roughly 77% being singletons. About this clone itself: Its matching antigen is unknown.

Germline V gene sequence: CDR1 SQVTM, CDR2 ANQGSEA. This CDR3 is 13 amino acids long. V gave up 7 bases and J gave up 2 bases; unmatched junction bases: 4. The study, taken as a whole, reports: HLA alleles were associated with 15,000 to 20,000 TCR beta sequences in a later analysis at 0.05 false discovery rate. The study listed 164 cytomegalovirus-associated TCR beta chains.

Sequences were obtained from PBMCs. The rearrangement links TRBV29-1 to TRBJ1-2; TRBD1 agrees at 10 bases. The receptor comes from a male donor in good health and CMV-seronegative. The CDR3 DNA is TGCAGCGCGGGACAGGGGTCCAACTATGGCTACACCTTC. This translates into CSAGQGSNYGYTF.